The sequence of this T cell receptor (beta chain) was determined in a study of T cell responses to AZD1222 COVID-19 vaccine. Libraries were prepared by immunoSEQ multiplex PCR; TCRdb keeps only in-frame clonotypes and omits some of them. Here the sample spans 130,000 to 150,000 clones, 93% being singletons. Trimming stripped 1 base from V and 4 bases from J, with 5 bases between. The CDR3 sequence is 14 residues long. The germline V gene has CDR1 MGHDK and CDR2 SYGVNS. The TCR was taken from an adult in good health. The chain has TRBV25-1 and TRBJ2-6; D is unclear. Specimen: peripheral blood, collected on day 0 of AZD1222 vaccination. CDR3 protein: CASSEFGGANVLTF. The CDR3 coding sequence is TGTGCCAGCAGTGAATTTGGAGGGGCCAACGTCCTGACTTTC.